This record concerns one TCR beta chain sequence. The antigen it binds to is not known. No clone much larger than this one lies a single base away; base qualities are absent. Patients with a history of autoimmune disease or receiving systemic immunosuppression were excluded from the trial. Peripheral blood for TCR sequencing was collected from all dose cohorts at baseline, on cycle 4 day 1, and on cycle 7 day 1. The samples were drawn from a first-in-human, open-label, multicenter phase I dose-escalation trial of ivuxolimab. Adults with locally advanced or metastatic head and neck squamous cell, hepatocellular, melanoma or renal cell carcinoma were enrolled in the trial. CD4+ and CD8+ T cells were sorted separately from peripheral blood before TCR sequencing. The data stem from a study of OX40 agonist ivuxolimab in advanced cancers. At the level of the whole study: Ivuxolimab was an agonistic, fully human IgG2 monoclonal antibody directed against OX40 (CD134), a costimulatory receptor. The paper covers the monotherapy dose-escalation part of the phase I ivuxolimab trial, which included N ≈ 50 patients. Partial responses occurred in three dose-escalation patients: two with cutaneous melanoma and one with hepatocellular carcinoma. The purpose of peripheral TCRbeta sequencing was to test whether ivuxolimab changed TCR sequence diversity and led to clonal T-cell expansion. A male proportion of 82.7% and a mean age of roughly 58 years, ranging from 23 to 79, were recorded for the dose-escalation cohort. Intravenous ivuxolimab was administered to patients every 2 weeks at six dose levels: 0.01, 0.1, 0.3, 1.5, 3 and 10 mg/kg. Of the 50 or so patients in dose escalation, 19 had hepatocellular carcinoma, some 15 had melanoma, 9 had renal cell carcinoma and 9 had head and neck cancer. Patients were allowed to have had prior anti-PD-1, anti-PD-L1 or anti-CTLA-4 therapy, and around 41% of the dose-escalation patients had previously received checkpoint inhibitors.

For sequencing of the TCRbeta CDR3 region, genomic DNA was extracted from the sorted cells. The immunoSEQ Assay was used for sequencing of TCRbeta CDR3 regions. The clones in this table, taken by TCRdb from immuneACCESS, are in-frame only. Not every clone is retained; where verified, under half of the shortfall comes from an unresolved V gene, and the cause of the rest is unknown. This sample lists tens of thousands of clones; about 88% were detected once. The ten top clones hold around 1.6% of the sample. Overall results and qualifications from the work: The antigen specificity of the peripheral T cells that underwent clonal expansion was not determined. At doses of 0.1 to 3.0 mg/kg, clonal expansion of both CD4+ and CD8+ T cells in blood was seen between baseline and week 6. Low levels of normalized T-cell clonal expansion were also shown by some nonresponding patients. After ivuxolimab, expanded clones were on average more numerous among CD8+ T cells than among CD4+ T cells. In the 0.1-3.0 mg/kg groups, partial responders had among the lowest normalized peripheral clonal expansion, particularly in CD8+ T cells.

The V and J ends are trimmed by 4 bases and 2 bases, leaving 13 bases between them. The germline V gene (reference sequence) gives CDR1 as SGHNT and CDR2 as YYREEE. CDR3 length: 15 amino acids, cysteine to phenylalanine. Of the read, only the CDR3 DNA is kept; its 45 bases are in frame from base 1. This chain joins TRBV5-4 to TRBJ2-1, with the D gene possibly TRBD1 or TRBD2, each one fitting 5 bases. This material consisted of CD4+ or CD8+ T cells sorted from blood, taken in a trial of the OX40 agonist ivuxolimab. The receptor was isolated from an adult with an advanced solid tumor such as melanoma, head and neck, liver or kidney cancer. This receptor has the CDR3 CASSAGTGTYNEQFF. The sequenced DNA is TGTGCCAGCAGCGCCGGGACGGGGACCTACAATGAGCAGTTCTTC.